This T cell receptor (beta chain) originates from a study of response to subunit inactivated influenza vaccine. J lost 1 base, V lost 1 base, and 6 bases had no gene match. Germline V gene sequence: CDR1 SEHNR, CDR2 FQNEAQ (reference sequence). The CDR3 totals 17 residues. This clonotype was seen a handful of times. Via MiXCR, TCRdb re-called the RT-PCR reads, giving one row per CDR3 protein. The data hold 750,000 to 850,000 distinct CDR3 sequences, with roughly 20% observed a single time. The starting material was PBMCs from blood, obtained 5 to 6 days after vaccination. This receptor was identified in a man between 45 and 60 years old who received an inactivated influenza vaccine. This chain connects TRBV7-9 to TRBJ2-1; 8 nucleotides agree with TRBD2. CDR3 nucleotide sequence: TGTGCCAGCAGCTTAGTTTCCAGCGGGGGTTCCTACAATGAGCAGTTCTTC. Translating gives CASSLVSSGGSYNEQFF.